This entry lists 21 T cell receptor beta chains sequenced from one sample in a study of blood T cells in healthy people across ages. Through a sample-barcoded 5' primer and a J-beta primer mix, a second PCR was run for roughly 7 to 12 cycles. TCRdb reprocessed the 5' RACE reads with MiXCR, giving one entry per CDR3 protein. This sample has 600,000 or so distinct CDR3 sequences, with 20% to 25% found just once. Material for sequencing was blood. The source is a man aged 70 or older in good health.

The rearrangement links TRBV18 to TRBJ2-1, with D perhaps matching TRBD2 (6 bases). CDR3 length equals 15 residues. Trimming took off 3 bases at V and 8 bases at J, with 17 bases between the two ends. Germline CDR1 and CDR2: KGHSH and LQKENI. The CDR3 nucleotides are TGTGCCAGCTCACCGGGGCAGGGAGGATTATATGAGCAGTTCTTC. As protein: CASSPGQGGLYEQFF.

V is TRBV6-1 and J is TRBJ2-3, with 8 bases that match TRBD1. In germline, CDR1 is MNHNS, CDR2 SASEGT. There are 16 residues in the CDR3. Losses at the gene ends were 0 bases for V and 5 bases for J; bases not matched to a gene: 7. In DNA, the CDR3 is TGTGCCAGCAGTGAAGCTGGGGCAGGGGGCGTAGATACGCAGTATTTT. This encodes CASSEAGAGGVDTQYF.

The genes are TRBV15 and TRBJ1-1; 8 bases match TRBD1. The junction had 3 bases not matched to a gene; V was cut back by 2 bases and J by 1 base. Germline assignment: CDR1 LNHNV and CDR2 YYDKDF (reference sequence). The CDR3 has 15 residues. The CDR3 coding sequence is TGTGCCACCAGCAGAACCGGGACAGGGAACACTGAAGCTTTCTTT. This codes for CATSRTGTGNTEAFF.

This chain links TRBV3-1 with TRBJ2-7; 7 positions match TRBD2. This CDR3 region has 14 residues. With V trimmed by 3 bases and J by 5 bases, 7 bases remained unmatched. Germline CDR1 LGHDT, CDR2 YNNKEL (reference sequence). CDR3 residues: CASSQGLPTDEQYF. The CDR3 DNA reads as TGTGCCAGCAGCCAGGGACTACCCACCGACGAGCAGTACTTC.

This clonotype was found many times. This sequence joins TRBV18 and TRBJ2-4; D is unresolved. V lost 2 bases, J lost 9 bases, and 11 bases lay in between. The CDR3 is 13 amino acids. CDR1 and CDR2 from the germline V gene are KGHSH and LQKENI. The CDR3 is CASSPGPAGIQYF. CDR3 nucleotide sequence: TGTGCCAGCTCACCAGGGCCCGCCGGCATTCAGTACTTC. Drawing the rest from reference TRBV18 and TRBJ2-4, the complete variable domain is NAGVMQNPRHLVRRRGQEARLRCSPMKGHSHVYWYRQLPEEGLKFMVYLQKENIIDESGMPKERFSAEFPKEGPSILRIQQVVRGDSAAYFCASSPGPAGIQYFGAGTRLSVL.

This clonotype was picked up many times. The V call is TRBV5-6, the J call TRBJ2-5; 13 bases match TRBD2. CDR1 is SGHDT, CDR2 YYEEEE, per germline. V lost 4 bases, J lost 5 bases, and 17 bases stayed unmatched. The CDR3 is 19 residues long. The CDR3 DNA follows: TGTGCCAGCAGCGGGGACAGGGGAGGACTAGCGGGAGTTCACGAGACCCAGTACTTC. Its translation is CASSGDRGGLAGVHETQYF. Full variable domain (remainder filled in from reference TRBV5-6 and TRBJ2-5): DAGVTQSPTHLIKTRGQQVTLRCSPKSGHDTVSWYQQALGQGPQFIFQYYEEEERQRGNFPDRFSGHQFPNYSSELNVNALLLGDSALYLCASSGDRGGLAGVHETQYFGPGTRLLVL.

This clonotype has only a few counts. The J gene is TRBJ2-3, the V gene TRBV5-1, with D tentatively TRBD2 (6 bases). The CDR3 extends over 14 amino acids. Trimming shortened V by 0 bases and J by 3 bases, and 8 bases separated the two germline ends. The germline CDR1 and CDR2 sequences are SGHRS and YFSETQ. CDR3 nucleotide sequence: TGCGCCAGCAGCTTGGCGGGAGTTACAGATACGCAGTATTTT. Its translation: CASSLAGVTDTQYF.

This clonotype was recorded a few times. The chain links TRBV12-3 or TRBV12-4 to TRBJ1-2; the match to TRBD1 covers 10 bases. This CDR3 comprises 15 residues. The V and J ends lost 6 bases and 8 bases, in that order; junction bases with no gene match: 12. In nucleotides, the CDR3 is TGTGCCAGCAGGCCCTCATGGGACAGGGGATGGGGCTACACCTTC. Protein sequence: CASRPSWDRGWGYTF.

The chain combines TRBV6-1 with TRBJ2-1, with D possibly TRBD2 on 5 matching bases. The germline V gene encodes CDR1 MNHNS and CDR2 SASEGT. This CDR3 is 14 amino acids long. Trimming took off 7 bases at V and 9 bases at J, with 19 bases between the two ends. The chain's CDR3 is CASKGSVGLAEQFF. As DNA, the CDR3 is TGTGCCAGCAAAGGGAGTGTAGGTCTGGCTGAGCAGTTCTTC.

Concerning this clonotype: Germline and junction disagree at one end, which may indicate a read error. The CDR3 region is CACSEVERAHSIQLDTQYF. CDR3 nucleotide sequence: TGTGCCTGCAGTGAAGTTGAACGAGCCCATTCGATTCAATTGGATACGCAGTATTTT. This sequence joins TRBV6-1 and TRBJ2-3; D not certain. CDR1 is MNHNS, CDR2 SASEGT, per germline. The CDR3 contains 19 residues.

The J gene is TRBJ2-1, the V gene TRBV7-2, with TRBD1 matching 8 bases. The CDR3 is made up of 16 amino acids. Germline CDR1 reads SGHTA; CDR2 reads FQGNSA. Germline trimming cut 1 base from V and 8 bases from J; bases unmatched to any gene: 10. CDR3 residues: CASSLGKQGVFDEQFF. The DNA for the CDR3 is TGTGCCAGCAGCTTAGGTAAACAGGGGGTTTTCGATGAGCAGTTCTTC.

The chain has TRBV4-1 and TRBJ2-2; D uncertain. Per the germline V gene, CDR1 is MGHRA and CDR2 is YSYEKL. This CDR3 is 12 amino acids long. V was trimmed by 1 base and J by 5 bases, leaving 2 bases between them. CDR3 region: CASSQVTGELFF. The CDR3 region has the DNA TGCGCCAGCAGCCAAGTTACCGGGGAGCTGTTTTTT.

The rearrangement joins TRBV10-3 to TRBJ1-5, with D possibly TRBD1 on 5 matching bases. The CDR3 is 17 amino acids. The V end was cut by 2 bases, the J end by 4 bases, with 18 bases between. Germline V CDR1 and CDR2: ENHRY, SYGVKD. The CDR3: CAISESPGPNRNQPQHF. The CDR3, as DNA: TGTGCCATCAGTGAGAGCCCAGGGCCGAATAGGAATCAGCCCCAGCATTTT.

The V call is TRBV3-1, the J call TRBJ2-1, with D uncertain. The V end lost 0 bases, the J end lost 9 bases, and 12 bases lay between the germline ends. Germline V gives CDR1 LGHDT, CDR2 YNNKEL (reference sequence). The CDR3 loop spans 14 amino acids. CDR3 region: CASSQDTSRSEQFF. The CDR3 DNA reads as TGTGCCAGCAGCCAAGATACCTCCCGCTCTGAGCAGTTCTTC.

This clonotype turned up a few times. This chain connects TRBV18 to TRBJ2-5; D remains unclear. V lost 1 base and J 2 bases, leaving 8 bases between the germline ends. Per the germline V gene, CDR1 is KGHSH and CDR2 is LQKENI. CDR3 length: 14 amino acids. CDR3 in amino acids: CASSPQLSQETQYF. The CDR3 DNA follows: TGTGCCAGCTCACCACAGCTATCACAAGAGACCCAGTACTTC.

The V and J genes are TRBV5-1 and TRBJ2-3; 11 nucleotides align to TRBD1. V was pared by 8 bases and J by 6 bases, with 8 bases of the junction left unmatched. CDR3 length: 14 residues. Germline lookup yields CDR1 SGHRS and CDR2 YFSETQ. CDR3 residues: CASSGTGGSDTQYF. CDR3 nucleotide sequence: TGCGCCAGTAGCGGGACAGGGGGTTCCGATACGCAGTATTTT.

At least ten counts were recorded for this clonotype. The J gene is TRBJ1-1, the V gene TRBV25-1, with D possibly matching TRBD1 (5 bases). The V and J ends lost 3 bases and 4 bases respectively, with 12 bases between them. CDR1 and CDR2 (germline): MGHDK, SYGVNS. This CDR3 is 14 amino acids long. CDR3 bases: TGTGCCAGCAGTGAGACCCCGGGGGGCACTGAAGCTTTCTTT. Translating it yields CASSETPGGTEAFF.

This clonotype was seen ten or more times. The chain's CDR3 is CAISEPGGASTEAFF. The CDR3, as DNA: TGTGCCATCAGTGAGCCCGGGGGGGCGAGCACTGAAGCTTTCTTT. The chain uses TRBV10-3 and TRBJ1-1, with a tentative D call TRBD1 (6 bases). Germline CDR1 ENHRY, CDR2 SYGVKD. Between the trimmed V and J ends, which lost 2 bases and 4 bases, there was a span of 14 bases. The CDR3 is 15 amino acids.

The J gene is TRBJ1-1, the V gene TRBV20-1; D gene unclear. The CDR3 is 11 amino acids. V gave up 0 bases and J gave up 7 bases, with 6 bases separating them. CDR1 is DFQATT, CDR2 SNEGSKA, per germline (reference sequence). The CDR3 nucleotides are TGCAGTGCTAGAGATCGCGATGAAGCTTTCTTT. This codes for CSARDRDEAFF.

This clonotype was observed a few times. The genes are TRBV6-5 and TRBJ2-2; the D gene is possibly TRBD2 (6 bases). With 10 bases removed from V and 7 bases from J, the gap between germline ends came to 22 bases. Germline-derived CDR1 and CDR2 are MNHEY and SVGAGI. The CDR3 extends over 15 amino acids. CDR3 residues: CATHRDFSLGGELFF. CDR3 DNA: TGTGCCACCCACCGGGACTTCTCCCTGGGCGGGGAGCTGTTTTTT.

This chain connects TRBV20-1 to TRBJ2-1; either TRBD1 or TRBD2 may fit D (5 bases each). Germline CDR1 is DFQATT and CDR2 is SNEGSKA (reference sequence). The germline V and J ends were trimmed by 3 bases and 10 bases, with 19 bases remaining between them. The CDR3 totals 14 residues. The CDR3 nucleotides are TGCAGTGCTAGGGCCGGGACCCGGATTATCGAGCAGTTCTTC. This codes for CSARAGTRIIEQFF.